One and the same sample provided the 22 T cell receptor beta chains below, sequenced in a study of blood T cells in healthy people across ages. Primers used in a second PCR of about 6 to 11 cycles were a sample-barcoded 5' primer and a J-beta primer mix. TCRdb analysed the 5' RACE reads with MiXCR anew, one entry per CDR3 protein. The top ten clones hold 0.65% to 0.95% of a sample with roughly 1,100,000 distinct CDR3 sequences, roughly a quarter of them seen once. These data also formed part of another study, on T cells of mothers and their children.

The sequenced sample consisted of blood. Every receptor here comes from a girl aged 2 to 10 in good health.

This clonotype was counted a few times. The DNA of the CDR3 is TGTGCCAGCAGCTCGGGGCTAGTTGGTTACGAGCAGTACTTC. This gives the protein CASSSGLVGYEQYF. The rearrangement links TRBV7-2 to TRBJ2-7; D is tentatively TRBD1 or TRBD2 (5 bases each). V lost 4 bases and J lost 4, with 14 bases in between. The CDR3 sequence is 14 residues long. In germline, CDR1 is SGHTA, CDR2 FQGNSA. The full variable domain, rest sourced from reference TRBV7-2 and TRBJ2-7, is GAGVSQSPSNKVTEKGKDVELRCDPISGHTALYWYRQSLGQGLEFLIYFQGNSAPDKSGLPSDRFSAERTGGSVSTLTIQRTQQEDSAVYLCASSSGLVGYEQYFGPGTRLTVT.

This clonotype was detected only a few times. The chain combines TRBV7-8 with TRBJ2-7; weak D call: TRBD1 (6 bases). The J call may be incorrect, as the DNA end agrees better with TRBJ2-1. Looked up from germline, CDR1 is SGHVS and CDR2 is FQNEAQ. This CDR3 has 16 residues. The CDR3 nucleotides read TGTGCCAGCAGCTCCCCCCCGGACAGCCTAGGGGATGAGCAGTTCTTC. It yields the protein CASSSPPDSLGDEQFF.

The rearrangement uses TRBV5-1 and TRBJ2-5; D is ambiguous. Germline V gene data show CDR1 as SGHRS and CDR2 as YFSETQ. CDR3 size: 15 residues. Trimming took 0 bases from V and 1 from J, leaving 10 bases between them. CDR3 residues: CASSLGQSPQETQYF. CDR3 DNA: TGCGCCAGCAGCTTGGGGCAGTCACCCCAAGAGACCCAGTACTTC.

V gene TRBV7-8 combines with J gene TRBJ2-3, with D maybe TRBD2 (5 bases). The CDR3 extends over 19 amino acids. The V end lost 2 bases, the J end lost 4 bases, and 25 bases lay between the germline ends. The germline V gene encodes CDR1 SGHVS and CDR2 FQNEAQ. Here the CDR3 reads CASSLPLKADSLGADTQYF. The CDR3 bases are TGTGCCAGCAGCTTACCACTAAAAGCGGACTCCCTTGGGGCAGATACGCAGTATTTT.

This clonotype has only a few counts. The chain employs TRBV13 and TRBJ1-1, with D tentatively TRBD1 (5 bases). V was shortened by 6 bases and J by 3 bases, with 23 bases between the two germline ends. Germline values: CDR1 PRHDT, CDR2 FYEKMQ (reference sequence). This CDR3 has 17 amino acids. CDR3 residues: CASSPNMGGSVDTEAFF. As DNA, the CDR3 is TGTGCCAGCAGTCCTAATATGGGGGGGAGCGTAGACACTGAAGCTTTCTTT.

There are a few counts of this clonotype. The chain is built from TRBV12-3 or TRBV12-4 and TRBJ2-7, with 9 bases lining up with TRBD1. The CDR3 contains 14 residues. V was pared by 6 bases and J by 2 bases, with 5 bases of the junction left unmatched. In nucleotides, the CDR3 is TGTGCCAGCAGCGGGACAGGGAGAGCCTACGAGCAGTACTTC. It codes for CASSGTGRAYEQYF.

The table lists this clonotype with a few counts. V usage is TRBV12-3 or TRBV12-4 and J usage is TRBJ1-4; 9 bases are a match to TRBD1. J gave up 8 bases and V 5 bases, and 9 bases lay outside the gene matches. The CDR3 loop spans 15 amino acids. CDR3 DNA: TGTGCCAGCAGTGACAGGGACAGGGAAGAGGAAAAACTGTTTTTT. Protein: CASSDRDREEEKLFF.

V usage is TRBV2 and J usage is TRBJ1-1, with a weak D call TRBD1 (5 bases). The CDR3 is 13 amino acids. V shed 11 bases and J shed 2 bases, with 15 bases lying between them. Germline V gene sequence: CDR1 SNHLY, CDR2 FYNNEI. CDR3 protein: CAGMGELNTEAFF. CDR3 in DNA: TGTGCCGGGATGGGGGAGTTAAACACTGAAGCTTTCTTT.

The rearrangement joins TRBV24-1 to TRBJ2-5; D possibly matches TRBD1 or TRBD2 (5 bases each). The better agreement between TRBJ2-7 and the DNA end casts doubt on the J call. CDR1 is KGHDR and CDR2 is SFDVKD in the germline V gene. CDR3 length: 15 amino acids. The CDR3 sequence is CATSYGGADSYEQYF. The CDR3 region has the DNA TGTGCCACCAGTTATGGGGGAGCGGACTCCTACGAGCAGTACTTC.

In this sample, this clonotype turned up a few times. This chain joins TRBV4-3 and TRBJ2-7; 8 bases align to TRBD2. The CDR3 is made up of 15 amino acids. V shed 4 bases and J 4 bases; nucleotides not matched to a gene: 9. Germline CDR1 LGHNA, CDR2 YSLEER. The CDR3 loop reads CASSRGAGDVYEQYF. The CDR3 DNA reads TGCGCCAGCAGCCGGGGAGCGGGGGACGTTTACGAGCAGTACTTC.

The chain carries TRBV2 and TRBJ2-1; D ambiguous. The CDR3 sequence is 15 residues long. The V and J ends lost 5 bases and 0 bases respectively, with 11 bases between them. Germline CDR1 is SNHLY and CDR2 is FYNNEI. For the CDR3, the DNA is TGTGCCAGCAGTCTTACTGAGAGCTCCTACAATGAGCAGTTCTTC. This translates into CASSLTESSYNEQFF.

The rearrangement links TRBV4-3 to TRBJ2-3, with 7 nucleotides matching TRBD1. Germline lookup yields CDR1 LGHNA and CDR2 YSLEER. The CDR3 has 17 residues. V dropped 0 bases and J dropped 4; count of bases not matched to a gene: 10. The CDR3 coding sequence is TGCGCCAGCAGCCAAGATCTACCCACAGGGGTAGCAGATACGCAGTATTTT. Translated, it gives CASSQDLPTGVADTQYF.

This sequence joins TRBV7-2 and TRBJ2-5; D is unresolved. Deletions cut 0 bases from V and 9 bases from J, with 8 bases between. The germline V gene encodes CDR1 SGHTA and CDR2 FQGNSA. The CDR3 sequence is 12 residues long. The CDR3 DNA sequence: TGTGCCAGCAGCTTAGCGGTGGCGCCCCAGTACTTC. Translating it yields CASSLAVAPQYF.

The rearrangement links TRBV7-3 to TRBJ2-2, with 11 bases that match TRBD1. The CDR3 covers 15 residues. V lost 6 bases and J lost 5; bases outside the gene matches: 5. CDR1 is SGHTA and CDR2 is FQGTGA in the germline V gene. The CDR3 is CASSLGQGVTGELFF. The DNA for the CDR3 is TGTGCCAGCAGTTTGGGACAGGGGGTTACCGGGGAGCTGTTTTTT.

On this clonotype: A junction boundary mismatches the germline segment, possibly from a read error. The rearrangement links TRBV4-2 to TRBJ2-1, with D perhaps matching TRBD2 (6 bases). Germline V lookup: CDR1 LGHNA, CDR2 YNFKEQ. This CDR3 has 16 residues. CDR3 region: CVSSQGEAGWDNEQFF. The CDR3 DNA sequence: TGTGTCAGCAGCCAAGGCGAGGCGGGGTGGGACAATGAGCAGTTCTTC.

This clonotype showed up just a few times. This chain joins TRBV28 and TRBJ1-6; D not certain. Trimming removed 4 bases from V and 7 bases from J, with 20 bases in between. The CDR3 runs to 17 residues. Germline CDR1 reads MDHEN; CDR2 reads SYDVKM. The CDR3 is CASSYSGPTRKNSPLHF. The CDR3 nucleotides read TGTGCCAGCAGTTACTCGGGCCCTACGCGAAAGAATTCACCCCTCCACTTT.

This clonotype was seen repeatedly, ten times or more. The gene calls are TRBV7-3 and TRBJ2-3, with D maybe TRBD2 (5 bases). The germline gives CDR1 SGHTA, CDR2 FQGTGA. The V and J ends lost 2 bases and 0 bases respectively, with 9 bases between them. The CDR3 spans 15 residues. The CDR3 sequence is CASSLEGSSTDTQYF. CDR3 nucleotides: TGTGCCAGCAGCTTAGAGGGATCTAGCACAGATACGCAGTATTTT. The whole variable domain, remainder taken from reference TRBV7-3 and TRBJ2-3, is GAGVSQTPSNKVTEKGKYVELRCDPISGHTALYWYRQSLGQGPEFLIYFQGTGAADDSGLPNDRFFAVRPEGSVSTLKIQRTERGDSAVYLCASSLEGSSTDTQYFGPGTRLTVL.

In its sample, this clonotype was seen a few times. The CDR3 here is CAISKNTGQTNEKLFF. The CDR3 DNA is TGTGCCATCAGTAAGAATACGGGACAGACTAATGAAAAACTGTTTTTT. V gene TRBV10-3 combines with J gene TRBJ1-4; 7 positions agree with TRBD1. The CDR3 runs to 16 residues. Germline CDR1 ENHRY, CDR2 SYGVKD. The V gene end was trimmed by 5 bases and the J gene end by 2 bases; junction bases not matched to a gene: 8.

The rearrangement links TRBV28 to TRBJ2-5, with 11 positions matching TRBD2. The J call may be faulty, since TRBJ2-7 better matches the DNA end. CDR1 is MDHEN and CDR2 is SYDVKM in the germline V gene. CDR3 length equals 15 residues. This chain's CDR3 is CASSFPTSGTYEQYF. The CDR3 DNA is TGTGCCAGCAGTTTTCCGACTAGCGGGACCTACGAGCAGTACTTC.

In its sample, this clonotype was seen a few times. V is TRBV4-2 and J is TRBJ2-1; D is perhaps TRBD2 (6 bases). In germline, CDR1 is LGHNA, CDR2 YNFKEQ. V dropped 0 bases and J dropped 8 bases, with 20 bases sitting between them. The CDR3 has 17 residues. CDR3 nucleotide sequence: TGTGCCAGCAGCCAAGAGGTAGGGACTCCTGAGTCGGATGAGCAGTTCTTC. It is translated as CASSQEVGTPESDEQFF.

The chain employs TRBV6-5 and TRBJ2-5; 9 bases line up with TRBD1. The tail of the sequence fits TRBJ2-1 better, so the J call may be wrong. Germline CDR1 reads MNHEY; CDR2 reads SVGAGI. CDR3 length: 16 amino acids. CDR3 residues: CASSFQTGTGNDEQFF. The DNA for the CDR3 is TGTGCCAGCAGTTTCCAGACCGGGACAGGGAACGATGAGCAGTTCTTC.

The chain is built from TRBV12-3 or TRBV12-4 and TRBJ1-1, with TRBD1 as a possible D gene (5 bases). V dropped 5 bases and J dropped 7 bases, with 8 bases sitting between them. CDR3 length equals 11 residues. CDR3 bases: TGTGCCAGCAGTCCAGGGAATGAAGCTTTCTTT. Its translation is CASSPGNEAFF.